The 10 T cell receptor beta chains in this list originate from one sample, sequenced in a study of T cells in women clearing cervical HPV infection. Generated by immunoSEQ multiplex PCR, the TCRdb table keeps only in-frame clones and is missing some. This sample carries 40,000 to 60,000 clones, with 0.98% going to the ten biggest clones. Material for sequencing was blood buffy coat. Receptor source: a woman aged 18-69 years with a cervical HPV16 infection that either progressed to CIN3+ or cleared (not recorded which).

Points on this clone: The sequenced fragment ends 3 residues before the CDR3 boundary, so the rest is inferred from the germline J gene. The chain employs TRBV5-5 and TRBJ2-2; 8 nucleotides align to TRBD2. This CDR3 has 15 amino acids. Looked up from germline, CDR1 is SGHKS and CDR2 is YYEKEE (reference sequence). The part of the CDR3 DNA that was read is TGTGCCAGCAGCTCCTCCGGGAGGGACAATTCACCG. It codes for CASSSSGRDNSP. The complete CDR3 reads CASSSSGRDNSPLFF. Drawing the rest from reference TRBV5-5 and TRBJ2-2, the complete variable domain is DAGVTQSPTHLIKTRGQQVTLRCSPISGHKSVSWYQQVLGQGPQFIFQYYEKEERGRGNFPDRFSARQFPNYSSELNVNALLLGDSALYLCASSSSGRDNSPLFFGEGSRLTVL.

Comments on this clone: The read halts 3 residues ahead of the CDR3 end, with the missing end drawn from the germline J gene. The chain couples TRBV18 to TRBJ1-2; D not certain. Germline values: CDR1 KGHSH, CDR2 LQKENI. CDR3 length: 17 residues. The part of the CDR3 DNA that was read is TGTGCCAGCTCACCAAAGACTAGCGGGGATCTCTCCAATGAC. Amino acids: CASSPKTSGDLSND. The entire CDR3 protein reads CASSPKTSGDLSNDYTF.

Regarding this clone: The CDR3 end lies 3 residues beyond the end of the read and is filled in from the germline J gene. V and J are TRBV2 and TRBJ2-3, with D uncertain. The germline gives CDR1 SNHLY, CDR2 FYNNEI. Trimming removed 7 bases from V and 0 bases from J, with 14 bases in between. The CDR3 extends over 15 amino acids. CDR3: CASTRQSSSTDTQYF. Incomplete CDR3 DNA: TGTGCCAGCACACGACAATCCTCTAGCACAGATACG.

As for this clone: The read ends 3 residues early relative to the CDR3; the germline J gene fills the gap. This chain connects TRBV2 to TRBJ2-7; 10 nucleotides match TRBD1. Germline CDR1 and CDR2: SNHLY and FYNNEI. Trimming removed 8 bases from V and 2 bases from J; junction bases left unmatched: 6. CDR3 length equals 14 residues. CDR3 DNA (partial): TGTGCCAGCGACCGGGACAGGGGCCCCTACGAG. Its translation is CASDRDRGPYE. The full CDR3 protein is CASDRDRGPYEQYF.

Note on this clone: The sequence runs out 3 residues before the end of the CDR3; the remainder is reconstructed from the germline J gene. This chain connects TRBV29-1 to TRBJ1-1; tentative D call: TRBD1 (5 bases). From germline, CDR1 is SQVTM and CDR2 ANQGSEA. The CDR3 spans 13 residues. V gave up 6 bases and J gave up 0 bases, with 11 bases separating them. Partial CDR3 DNA: TGCAGCGTCATGGGACTGCTGAACACTGAA. This gives the protein CSVMGLLNTE. The full CDR3 is CSVMGLLNTEAFF. The full variable domain, completed using reference TRBV29-1 and TRBJ1-1, is SAVISQKPSRDICQRGTSLTIQCQVDSQVTMMFWYRQQPGQSLTLIATANQGSEATYESGFVIDKFPISRPNLTFSTLTVSNMSPEDSSIYLCSVMGLLNTEAFFGQGTRLTVV.

As to this clone: The read ends 3 residues shy of where the CDR3 ends; the end is completed using the germline J gene. V is TRBV5-1 and J is TRBJ2-7, with 8 nucleotides matching TRBD2. The V gene end was trimmed by 4 bases and the J gene end by 0 bases; junction bases not matched to a gene: 9. Germline V gives CDR1 SGHRS, CDR2 YFSETQ. The CDR3 runs to 16 residues. This CDR3 is CASSTPGGAYSYEQYF. The CDR3 bases that were read are TGCGCCAGCAGCACCCCGGGGGGGGCGTACTCCTACGAG.

Notes on this clone: The CDR3 end falls 3 residues outside the read, so it is completed with the germline J gene. The chain links TRBV5-1 to TRBJ2-7; 7 bases agree with TRBD1. Germline V lookup: CDR1 SGHRS, CDR2 YFSETQ. The trim removed 2 bases at V and 0 bases at J, leaving 2 bases unmatched. The CDR3 contains 14 residues. CDR3 sequence reads: CASSFGTDSYEQYF. The sequenced CDR3 bases are TGCGCCAGCAGCTTCGGGACAGACTCCTACGAG.

CDR3 DNA (partial): TGTGCCAGCAGTTCAACAGGGTCGGGGTATGGC. Amino acids: CASSSTGSGYG. The entire CDR3 protein reads CASSSTGSGYGYTF. The chain joins TRBV6-4 to TRBJ1-2, with D maybe TRBD1 (6 bases). The read finishes 3 residues shy of the CDR3 end, and the germline J gene is used to complete it. V was trimmed by 5 bases and J by 5 bases, leaving 15 bases between them. CDR1 is MRHNA, CDR2 SNTAGT, per germline. The CDR3 spans 14 residues.

Comment on this clone: The read gets to within 3 residues of the CDR3 end, and the germline J gene fills in the rest. This chain connects TRBV7-2 to TRBJ2-4; a possible D gene is TRBD2 (5 bases). Germline lookup yields CDR1 SGHTA and CDR2 FQGNSA. The CDR3 totals 14 residues. The V and J ends lost 1 base and 9 bases respectively, with 13 bases between them. Partial CDR3 DNA: TGTGCCAGCAGCTTAGTGGGCCCGGCGGGCATT. Translated: CASSLVGPAGI. The complete CDR3 protein is CASSLVGPAGIQYF.

Remarks on this clone: The CDR3 end falls 3 residues outside the read, so it is completed with the germline J gene. This chain links TRBV6-2 or TRBV6-3 with TRBJ2-2; D is ambiguous. V lost 2 bases to trimming and J lost 6 bases, with 13 bases between them. The CDR3 is 15 amino acids. CDR1 and CDR2 from the germline V gene are MNHEY and SVGEGT. The CDR3 loop is CASSYSLSNAGELFF. Incomplete CDR3 DNA: TGTGCCAGCAGTTACAGTCTTAGCAACGCCGGGGAG.